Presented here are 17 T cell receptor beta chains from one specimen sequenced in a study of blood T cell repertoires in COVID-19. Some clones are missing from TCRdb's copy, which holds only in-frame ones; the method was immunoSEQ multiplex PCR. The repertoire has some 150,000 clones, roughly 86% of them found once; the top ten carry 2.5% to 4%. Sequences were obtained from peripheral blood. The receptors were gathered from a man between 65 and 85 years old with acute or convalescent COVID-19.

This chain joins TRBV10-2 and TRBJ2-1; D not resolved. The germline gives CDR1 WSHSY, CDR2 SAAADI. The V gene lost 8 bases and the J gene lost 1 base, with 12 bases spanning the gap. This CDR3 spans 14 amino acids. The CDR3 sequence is CASSRQPSYNEQFF. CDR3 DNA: TGCGCCAGCTCCAGGCAGCCTTCCTACAATGAGCAGTTCTTC.

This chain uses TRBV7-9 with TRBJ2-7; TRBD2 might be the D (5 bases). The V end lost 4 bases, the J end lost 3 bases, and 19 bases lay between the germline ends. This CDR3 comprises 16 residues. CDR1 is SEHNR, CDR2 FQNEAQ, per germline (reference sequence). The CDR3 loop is CASSSGRTGTYYEQYF. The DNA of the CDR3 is TGTGCCAGCAGCTCCGGACGGACGGGAACCTACTACGAGCAGTACTTC.

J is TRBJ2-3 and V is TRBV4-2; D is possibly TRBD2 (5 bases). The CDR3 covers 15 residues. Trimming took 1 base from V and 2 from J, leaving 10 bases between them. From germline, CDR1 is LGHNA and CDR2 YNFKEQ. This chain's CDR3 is CASSQALAPTDTQYF. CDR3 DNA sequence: TGTGCCAGCAGCCAAGCCCTAGCCCCCACAGATACGCAGTATTTT.

As DNA, the CDR3 is TGTGCCAGCAGCCTGGAGGGAGGGAGTTCTGGAAACACCATATATTTT. Translated: CASSLEGGSSGNTIYF. This chain connects TRBV5-8 to TRBJ1-3; D gene unclear. V lost 4 bases to trimming and J lost 1 base, with 15 bases between them. This CDR3 has 16 amino acids. Germline V gives CDR1 SGHTS, CDR2 YDEGEE.

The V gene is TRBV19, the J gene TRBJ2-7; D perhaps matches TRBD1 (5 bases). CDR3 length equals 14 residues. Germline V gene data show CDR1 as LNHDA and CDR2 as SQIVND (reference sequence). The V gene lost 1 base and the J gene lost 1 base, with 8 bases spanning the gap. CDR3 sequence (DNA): TGTGCCAGTAGTATAGCGACAGTTTCCTACGAGCAGTACTTC. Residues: CASSIATVSYEQYF.

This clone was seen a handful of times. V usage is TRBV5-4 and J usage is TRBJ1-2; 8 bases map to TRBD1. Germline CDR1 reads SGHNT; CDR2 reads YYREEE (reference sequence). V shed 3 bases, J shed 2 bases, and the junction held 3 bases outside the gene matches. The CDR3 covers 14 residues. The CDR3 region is CASSWTGRNYGYTF. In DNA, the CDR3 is TGTGCCAGCAGCTGGACAGGGAGGAACTATGGCTACACCTTC. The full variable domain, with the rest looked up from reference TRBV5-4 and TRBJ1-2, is ETGVTQSPTHLIKTRGQQVTLRCSSQSGHNTVSWYQQALGQGPQFIFQYYREEENGRGNFPPRFSGLQFPNYSSELNVNALELDDSALYLCASSWTGRNYGYTFGSGTRLTVV.

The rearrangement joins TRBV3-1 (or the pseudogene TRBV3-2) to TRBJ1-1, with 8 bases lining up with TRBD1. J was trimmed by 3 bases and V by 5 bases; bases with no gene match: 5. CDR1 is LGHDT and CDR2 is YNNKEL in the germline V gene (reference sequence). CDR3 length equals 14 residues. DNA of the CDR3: TGTGCCAGCAGCAAACAGGGGGTCGACACTGAAGCTTTCTTT. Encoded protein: CASSKQGVDTEAFF.

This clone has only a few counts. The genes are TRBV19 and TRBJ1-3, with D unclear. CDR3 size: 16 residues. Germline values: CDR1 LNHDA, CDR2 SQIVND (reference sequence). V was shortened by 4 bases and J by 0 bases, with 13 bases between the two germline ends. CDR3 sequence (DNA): TGTGCCAGTAGTAATCCAGCCACTACCTCTGGAAACACCATATATTTT. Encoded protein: CASSNPATTSGNTIYF.

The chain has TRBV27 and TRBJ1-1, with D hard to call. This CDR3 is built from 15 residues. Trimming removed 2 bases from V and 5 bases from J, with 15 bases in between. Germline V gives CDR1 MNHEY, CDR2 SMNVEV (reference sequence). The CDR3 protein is CASSLSNGVVTEAFF. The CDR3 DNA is TGTGCCAGCAGTTTAAGCAACGGGGTGGTAACTGAAGCTTTCTTT.

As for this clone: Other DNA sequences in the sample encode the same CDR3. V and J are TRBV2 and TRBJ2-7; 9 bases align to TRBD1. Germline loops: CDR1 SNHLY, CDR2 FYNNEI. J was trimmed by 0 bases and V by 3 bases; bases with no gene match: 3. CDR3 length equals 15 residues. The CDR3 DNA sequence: TGTGCCAGCAGTGATGGGACAGGGAGCTCCTACGAGCAGTACTTC. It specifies CASSDGTGSSYEQYF.

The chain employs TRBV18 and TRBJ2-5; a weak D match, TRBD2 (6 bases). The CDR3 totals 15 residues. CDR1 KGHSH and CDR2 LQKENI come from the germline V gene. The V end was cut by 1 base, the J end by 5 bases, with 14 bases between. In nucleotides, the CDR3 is TGTGCCAGCTCACCACTTATTGACAGCGGGGAGACCCAGTACTTC. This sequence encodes CASSPLIDSGETQYF. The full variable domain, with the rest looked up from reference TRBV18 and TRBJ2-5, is NAGVMQNPRHLVRRRGQEARLRCSPMKGHSHVYWYRQLPEEGLKFMVYLQKENIIDESGMPKERFSAEFPKEGPSILRIQQVVRGDSAAYFCASSPLIDSGETQYFGPGTRLLVL.

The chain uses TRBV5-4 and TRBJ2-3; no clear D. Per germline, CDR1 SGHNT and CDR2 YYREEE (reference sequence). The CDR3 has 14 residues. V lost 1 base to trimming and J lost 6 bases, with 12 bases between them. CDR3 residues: CASSLPSVGDTQYF. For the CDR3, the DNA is TGTGCCAGCAGCTTGCCCAGCGTCGGGGATACGCAGTATTTT.

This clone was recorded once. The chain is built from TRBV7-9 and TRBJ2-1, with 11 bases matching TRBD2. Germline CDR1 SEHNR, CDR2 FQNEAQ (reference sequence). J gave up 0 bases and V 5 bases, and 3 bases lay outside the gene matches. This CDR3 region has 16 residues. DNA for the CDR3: TGTGCCAGCAGCGGGACTAGCGGAAGCTCCTACAATGAGCAGTTCTTC. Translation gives CASSGTSGSSYNEQFF.

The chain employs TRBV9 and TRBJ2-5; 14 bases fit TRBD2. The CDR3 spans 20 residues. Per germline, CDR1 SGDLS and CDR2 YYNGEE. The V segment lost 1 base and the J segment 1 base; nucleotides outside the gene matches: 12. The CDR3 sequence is CASSVRGGTSGRGGQETQYF. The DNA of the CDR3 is TGTGCCAGCAGCGTAAGGGGCGGGACTAGCGGGAGAGGGGGCCAAGAGACCCAGTACTTC. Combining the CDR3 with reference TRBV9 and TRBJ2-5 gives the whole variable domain DSGVTQTPKHLITATGQRVTLRCSPRSGDLSVYWYQQSLDQGLQFLIQYYNGEERAKGNILERFSAQQFPDLHSELNLSSLELGDSALYFCASSVRGGTSGRGGQETQYFGPGTRLLVL.

CDR3: CAISESGLPEQYF. CDR3 nucleotides: TGTGCCATCAGTGAGTCGGGCCTTCCCGAGCAGTACTTC. This chain uses TRBV10-3 with TRBJ2-7; D remains unclear. Trimming took off 0 bases at V and 6 bases at J, with 9 bases between the two ends. Per the germline V gene, CDR1 is ENHRY and CDR2 is SYGVKD. The CDR3 covers 13 residues.

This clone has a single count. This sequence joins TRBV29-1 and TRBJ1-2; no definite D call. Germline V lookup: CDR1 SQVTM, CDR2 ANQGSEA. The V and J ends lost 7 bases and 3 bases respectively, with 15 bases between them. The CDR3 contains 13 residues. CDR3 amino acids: CSGSLGTDYGYTF. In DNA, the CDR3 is TGCAGCGGAAGCTTGGGCACGGACTATGGCTACACCTTC.

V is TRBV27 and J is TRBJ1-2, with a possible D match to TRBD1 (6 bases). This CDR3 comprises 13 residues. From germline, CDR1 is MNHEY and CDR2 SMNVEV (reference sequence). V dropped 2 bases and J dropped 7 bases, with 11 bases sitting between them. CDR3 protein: CASSLTGWGGYTF. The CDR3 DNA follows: TGTGCCAGCAGTTTAACAGGGTGGGGTGGCTACACCTTC.